The 28 T cell receptor beta chains presented below share a single source sample, sequenced in a study of neoadjuvant anti-PD-1 for oral cavity cancer. Time point specified: after neoadjuvant nivolumab, at surgical resection. TCRdb keeps only in-frame clones here, not all; method: immunoSEQ multiplex PCR. The profile shows approximately 13,000 clones, about 77% of them singletons. The sample in question was PBMCs, obtained after nivolumab (anti-PD-1) treatment. The source is a person aged 35-79 years with oral cavity squamous cell carcinoma.

This clone was seen only a few times. The chain links TRBV5-6 to TRBJ2-5; 10 positions agree with TRBD1. The V and J ends lost 2 bases and 9 bases, in that order; junction bases with no gene match: 10. This CDR3 comprises 15 residues. Per the germline V gene, CDR1 is SGHDT and CDR2 is YYEEEE. The CDR3: CASSLRQGAYLSQYF. The CDR3, as DNA: TGTGCCAGCAGCTTAAGACAGGGGGCTTACCTATCCCAGTACTTC.

The V gene is TRBV5-1, the J gene TRBJ2-3; D gene ambiguous. V lost 0 bases to trimming and J lost 1 base, with 12 bases between them. The CDR3 loop spans 16 amino acids. From germline, CDR1 is SGHRS and CDR2 YFSETQ. CDR3 in amino acids: CASSLEAVSGTDTQYF. The CDR3 region has the DNA TGCGCCAGCAGCTTGGAGGCCGTCAGCGGCACAGATACGCAGTATTTT.

This chain joins TRBV28 and TRBJ1-2; D call uncertain. V was clipped by 3 bases and J by 5 bases, with 13 bases between them. From germline, CDR1 is MDHEN and CDR2 SYDVKM. This CDR3 spans 14 amino acids. The chain's CDR3 is CASSFADLSYGYTF. The CDR3 DNA reads TGTGCCAGCAGTTTTGCCGATCTGAGTTATGGCTACACCTTC.

The table lists this clone with a few counts. The chain employs TRBV5-6 and TRBJ1-2; 7 bases align to TRBD1. The trim removed 2 bases at V and 4 bases at J, leaving 5 bases unmatched. The CDR3 is 14 amino acids. Germline V gene data show CDR1 as SGHDT and CDR2 as YYEEEE. CDR3 bases: TGTGCCAGCAGCTTTCGACAGGGCGTCTATGGCTACACCTTC. Its translation is CASSFRQGVYGYTF.

This clone came up a few times. The rearrangement uses TRBV5-4 and TRBJ1-1; D remains unclear. Germline assignment: CDR1 SGHNT and CDR2 YYREEE (reference sequence). This CDR3 has 15 amino acids. V was pared by 0 bases and J by 5 bases, with 14 bases between. The CDR3 region has the DNA TGTGCCAGCAGCTTGGCCGCGGGCGCCGGGACTGAAGCTTTCTTT. Its translation: CASSLAAGAGTEAFF.

This chain connects TRBV25-1 to TRBJ2-1; TRBD1 matches at 9 bases. V was clipped by 9 bases and J by 12 bases; unmatched bases: 3. The V gene's germline CDR1 is MGHDK and CDR2 SYGVNS. The CDR3 covers 10 residues. CDR3 nucleotides: TGTGCCAGTAGACAGGGGGTGCAGTTCTTC. It translates to CASRQGVQFF.

This clone was recorded only once. J is TRBJ2-3 and V is TRBV5-4; no reliable D call. This CDR3 is 16 amino acids long. Trimming pared 1 base from V and 2 bases from J, leaving 14 bases between. CDR1 is SGHNT and CDR2 is YYREEE in the germline V gene (reference sequence). The CDR3 DNA follows: TGTGCCAGCAGCTTGAGGCGGCGGACCAACACAGATACGCAGTATTTT. Amino acid sequence: CASSLRRRTNTDTQYF.

V usage is TRBV5-8 and J usage is TRBJ1-1, with TRBD1 matching over 8 bases. V dropped 3 bases and J dropped 0; count of bases not matched to a gene: 13. Per germline, CDR1 SGHTS and CDR2 YDEGEE. This CDR3 contains 18 residues. The CDR3 DNA sequence: TGTGCCAGCAGCTCACAGGGGGTGCTCGCCCAACTGAACACTGAAGCTTTCTTT. Its translation is CASSSQGVLAQLNTEAFF.

The genes are TRBV7-3 and TRBJ2-2, with D possibly being TRBD2 (6 bases). The CDR3 is 17 amino acids. Germline V gives CDR1 SGHTA, CDR2 FQGTGA. V lost 4 bases and J lost 4, with 19 bases in between. The CDR3 coding sequence is TGTGCCAGCAGCTCCCCAGGGCGAAGGAGGGGCACCGGGGAGCTGTTTTTT. Translated: CASSSPGRRRGTGELFF. Drawing the rest from reference TRBV7-3 and TRBJ2-2, the complete variable domain is GAGVSQTPSNKVTEKGKYVELRCDPISGHTALYWYRQSLGQGPEFLIYFQGTGAADDSGLPNDRFFAVRPEGSVSTLKIQRTERGDSAVYLCASSSPGRRRGTGELFFGEGSRLTVL.

The CDR3 protein is CASSYSTPSGNTIYF. CDR3 nucleotide sequence: TGTGCCAGCAGTTACTCTACACCCTCTGGAAACACCATATATTTT. This sequence joins TRBV6-6 and TRBJ1-3; D not certain. In germline, CDR1 is MNHNY, CDR2 SVGAGI (reference sequence). The CDR3 extends over 15 amino acids. The V end was cut by 0 bases, the J end by 0 bases, with 6 bases between.

The V and J genes are TRBV7-8 and TRBJ2-2; tentatively, D is TRBD1 or TRBD2 (5 bases each). Trimming removed 2 bases from V and 6 bases from J, with 19 bases in between. In germline, CDR1 is SGHVS, CDR2 FQNEAQ. The CDR3 has 17 residues. The CDR3 is CASSLRTPAQGAGELFF. CDR3 bases: TGTGCCAGCAGCTTACGGACCCCGGCCCAGGGAGCCGGGGAGCTGTTTTTT.

This clone was seen a handful of times. The chain links TRBV7-9 to TRBJ1-2; D not resolved. V lost 2 bases and J 4 bases, leaving 8 bases between the germline ends. This CDR3 has 13 amino acids. Germline V gives CDR1 SEHNR, CDR2 FQNEAQ (reference sequence). CDR3 amino acids: CASSLPPSYGYTF. DNA for the CDR3: TGTGCCAGCAGCTTACCACCGAGCTATGGCTACACCTTC.

The V gene is TRBV29-1, the J gene TRBJ2-3; 13 bases line up with TRBD2. This CDR3 region has 16 residues. The trim removed 7 bases at V and 6 bases at J, leaving 13 bases unmatched. CDR1 and CDR2 (germline): SQVTM, ANQGSEA. The DNA of the CDR3 is TGCAGCGCCGCAAGAGGGACTAGCGGGACGGTGGATACGCAGTATTTT. This codes for CSAARGTSGTVDTQYF.

The V gene is TRBV6-6, the J gene TRBJ2-2; the D is unclear. V was clipped by 6 bases and J by 6 bases, with 8 bases between them. This CDR3 comprises 12 residues. Germline CDR1 reads MNHNY; CDR2 reads SVGAGI (reference sequence). In nucleotides, the CDR3 is TGTGCCAGCAGCACCACGGCCGGGGAGCTGTTTTTT. Its translation: CASSTTAGELFF.

V gene TRBV7-9 combines with J gene TRBJ2-3; D gene uncertain. There are 13 residues in the CDR3. V dropped 5 bases and J dropped 3 bases, with 9 bases sitting between them. Germline V gene data show CDR1 as SEHNR and CDR2 as FQNEAQ (reference sequence). The CDR3 loop reads CASSAIVTDTQYF. CDR3 bases: TGTGCCAGCAGCGCCATCGTGACAGATACGCAGTATTTT.

This chain links TRBV10-3 with TRBJ2-7; maybe TRBD1 (5 bases). Trimming took 0 bases from V and 4 from J, leaving 7 bases between them. Germline CDR1 ENHRY, CDR2 SYGVKD. CDR3 length: 13 residues. The CDR3 DNA is TGTGCCATCAGTGAGTCCAGGGCTTACGAGCAGTACTTC. Protein sequence: CAISESRAYEQYF.

The chain joins TRBV6-1 to TRBJ1-5, with D possibly TRBD1 on 5 matching bases. This CDR3 comprises 17 residues. Germline values: CDR1 MNHNS, CDR2 SASEGT. Trimming stripped 1 base from V and 1 base from J, with 14 bases between. CDR3 bases: TGTGCCAGCAGTGAAGTGTATGGGGCACGGAGCAATCAGCCCCAGCATTTT. This codes for CASSEVYGARSNQPQHF.

The chain combines TRBV29-1 with TRBJ1-2; D is undetermined. With 3 bases removed from V and 8 bases from J, the gap between germline ends came to 16 bases. Germline lookup yields CDR1 SQVTM and CDR2 ANQGSEA. This CDR3 contains 13 residues. The CDR3 sequence: CSVDRPTTWGYTF. In nucleotides, the CDR3 is TGCAGCGTTGATCGGCCCACAACCTGGGGCTACACCTTC.

The V and J genes are TRBV20-1 and TRBJ2-5; D gene ambiguous. Trimming took 6 bases from V and 3 from J, leaving 5 bases between them. The length of the CDR3 is 10 residues. Germline CDR1 reads DFQATT; CDR2 reads SNEGSKA (reference sequence). CDR3 DNA: TGCAGTGCCATAAAAGAGACCCAGTACTTC. The encoded protein is CSAIKETQYF.

The chain joins TRBV19 to TRBJ1-1, with TRBD1 as a possible D gene (5 bases). Trimming cost V 5 bases and J 2 bases, with 12 bases left between them. The length of the CDR3 is 14 residues. Germline V gene sequence: CDR1 LNHDA, CDR2 SQIVND (reference sequence). The CDR3 DNA reads TGTGCCAGTAGTTCGAGGGGAGTTAACACTGAAGCTTTCTTT. Amino acid sequence: CASSSRGVNTEAFF.

The chain recombines TRBV14 with TRBJ1-2; D unclear. The CDR3 spans 13 residues. CDR1 is SGHDN and CDR2 is FVKESK in the germline V gene. V lost 0 bases, J lost 9 bases, and 11 bases lay in between. CDR3 region: CASSQESNRRYTF. The CDR3 DNA reads TGTGCCAGCAGCCAAGAGTCCAACAGACGCTACACCTTC. Full variable domain (outside the CDR3, taken from reference TRBV14 and TRBJ1-2): EAGVTQFPSHSVIEKGQTVTLRCDPISGHDNLYWYRRVMGKEIKFLLHFVKESKQDESGMPNNRFLAERTGGTYSTLKVQPAELEDSGVYFCASSQESNRRYTFGSGTRLTVV.

V usage is TRBV11-2 and J usage is TRBJ2-1; 7 bases align to TRBD1. Trimming at V came to 4 bases and at J to 2 bases, leaving 2 bases not matched to a gene. CDR1 SGHAT and CDR2 FQNNGV come from the germline V gene. CDR3 length: 14 amino acids. Here the CDR3 reads CASSWDRAYNEQFF. In DNA form, the CDR3 reads TGTGCCAGCAGCTGGGACAGAGCCTACAATGAGCAGTTCTTC.

This clone was observed a few times. The chain uses TRBV28 and TRBJ1-1; maybe TRBD1 (6 bases). Germline assignment: CDR1 MDHEN and CDR2 SYDVKM. This CDR3 contains 14 residues. V lost 3 bases and J 8 bases, leaving 16 bases between the germline ends. The CDR3 DNA follows: TGTGCCAGCAGTTTGGGCGGGGGGGCCGTGGAAGCTTTCTTT. It codes for CASSLGGGAVEAFF. Combining the CDR3 with reference TRBV28 and TRBJ1-1 gives the whole variable domain DVKVTQSSRYLVKRTGEKVFLECVQDMDHENMFWYRQDPGLGLRLIYFSYDVKMKEKGDIPEGYSVSREKKERFSLILESASTNQTSMYLCASSLGGGAVEAFFGQGTRLTVV.

This clone was seen once. The chain uses TRBV4-2 and TRBJ1-2, with D maybe TRBD1 (5 bases). The CDR3 covers 17 residues. Trimming left V 0 bases short and J 2 bases short, with 16 bases between. CDR1 LGHNA and CDR2 YNFKEQ come from the germline V gene. The CDR3 region is CASSQEGSGVRNYGYTF. CDR3 in DNA: TGTGCCAGCAGCCAAGAGGGTTCGGGGGTTAGGAACTATGGCTACACCTTC.

The V and J genes are TRBV2 and TRBJ2-6, with D unclear. The ends were cut back, 7 bases at V and 2 bases at J, with 15 bases in the middle. Per the germline V gene, CDR1 is SNHLY and CDR2 is FYNNEI. The CDR3 sequence is 16 residues long. The CDR3 nucleotides are TGTGCCAGCATAAACAGTCGGATACCTGGGGCCAACGTCCTGACTTTC. As protein: CASINSRIPGANVLTF.

This clone was detected only once. The rearrangement joins TRBV27 to TRBJ2-6; D gene unclear. V dropped 2 bases and J dropped 0 bases, with 8 bases sitting between them. The CDR3 loop spans 16 amino acids. Germline CDR1 reads MNHEY; CDR2 reads SMNVEV (reference sequence). The DNA for the CDR3 is TGTGCCAGCAGTTTAGGCACACTCTCTGGGGCCAACGTCCTGACTTTC. Translation: CASSLGTLSGANVLTF.

The J gene is TRBJ1-5, the V gene TRBV28; D gene uncertain. The CDR3 is made up of 16 amino acids. Germline V gene sequence: CDR1 MDHEN, CDR2 SYDVKM. V lost 5 bases, J lost 0 bases, and 14 bases lay in between. For the CDR3, the DNA is TGTGCCAGCAGTCAAATGGCCGCGTATAGCAATCAGCCCCAGCATTTT. It yields the protein CASSQMAAYSNQPQHF.

This clone was recorded only once. This chain joins TRBV25-1 and TRBJ2-1, with 8 bases fitting TRBD1. J was trimmed by 8 bases and V by 1 base; bases with no gene match: 10. CDR1 is MGHDK and CDR2 is SYGVNS in the germline V gene. This CDR3 is built from 16 residues. The CDR3 spells CASSELGDRKSDEQFF. CDR3 sequence (DNA): TGTGCCAGCAGTGAATTGGGGGACAGGAAAAGTGATGAGCAGTTCTTC.